These T cell receptor beta chains were read from a single sample in a study of cytomegalovirus exposure and HLA in healthy donors. Here immunoSEQ multiplex PCR was the method, and the copy in TCRdb shows in-frame clones only, minus some. The sample lists approximately 74,000 clones; less than 80% were seen once. Input material: PBMCs. These receptors originate from a woman in her thirties or forties in good health and CMV-seronegative. The CDR3 runs from the conserved cysteine through the conserved F or W. The order of the fields is V gene, clone size, J gene, D gene, CDR3 protein, CDR3 DNA. A D gene is named only where the DNA matches it firmly. The size field is filled for only some rows; it gives once, few, many or a size class.

>TRBV29-1|-|TRBJ2-7|-
CSVAPLIGYEQYF
TGCAGCGTTGCCCCTCTTATCGGGTACGAGCAGTACTTC
>TRBV7-2|-|TRBJ2-6|-
CASSPQSGGAGANVLTF
TGTGCCAGCAGCCCTCAGAGTGGGGGCGCTGGGGCCAACGTCCTGACTTTC
>TRBV5-1|-|TRBJ2-2|-
CASSSQSGPQGELFF
TGCGCCAGCAGCTCCCAAAGTGGCCCCCAAGGGGAGCTGTTTTTT
>TRBV19|-|TRBJ1-1|-
CASSIWGRTEAFF
TGTGCCAGTAGTATATGGGGGAGGACTGAAGCTTTCTTT
>TRBV30|-|TRBJ2-3|TRBD2
CAWSPSLAGGGTDTQYF
TGTGCCTGGAGCCCGTCCCTAGCGGGAGGGGGCACAGATACGCAGTATTTT
>TRBV27|-|TRBJ2-3|-
CASRLGEDTQYF
TGTGCCAGCAGGTTAGGTGAGGATACGCAGTATTTT
>TRBV28|-|TRBJ1-1|-
CASVGHPNTEAFF
TGTGCCAGCGTGGGACACCCGAACACTGAAGCTTTCTTT
>TRBV6-1|few|TRBJ2-7|TRBD2
CASRSSGVYEQYF
TGTGCCAGCAGGTCTAGCGGGGTCTACGAGCAGTACTTC
>TRBV7-3|-|TRBJ2-4|TRBD1
CASSITGGAENIQYF
TGTGCCAGCAGCATCACAGGGGGCGCGGAAAACATTCAGTACTTC
>TRBV2|-|TRBJ1-2|-
CASSHPGITYGYTF
TGTGCCAGCAGCCACCCCGGGATTACCTATGGCTACACCTTC
>TRBV7-6|-|TRBJ1-5|-
CASSLGSDEGQPQHF
TGTGCCAGCAGCTTAGGGTCCGACGAGGGTCAGCCCCAGCATTTT
>TRBV11-3|-|TRBJ2-7|TRBD2
CASSSGLAGAYEQYF
TGTGCCAGCAGCTCGGGACTAGCGGGAGCCTACGAGCAGTACTTC
>TRBV2|-|TRBJ2-1|TRBD2
CASSLHGLAGGEQFF
TGTGCCAGCAGCCTCCATGGACTAGCGGGGGGTGAGCAGTTCTTC
>TRBV5-4|-|TRBJ2-7|TRBD1
CASSSGTGGRNFDEQYF
TGTGCCAGCAGCTCCGGGACAGGGGGCAGAAATTTTGACGAGCAGTACTTC
>TRBV7-9|-|TRBJ2-1|-
CASSRDGTPYNEQFF
TGTGCCAGCAGCCGTGACGGGACACCTTACAATGAGCAGTTCTTC
>TRBV28|-|TRBJ2-7|TRBD2
CASSFVGREYEQYF
TGTGCCAGCAGTTTTGTGGGGCGGGAGTACGAGCAGTACTTC
>TRBV2|-|TRBJ2-7|-
CASNTGTYEQYF
TGTGCCAGCAATACAGGTACCTACGAGCAGTACTTC
>TRBV28|-|TRBJ1-5|TRBD1
CASSLWDSSNQPQHF
TGTGCCAGCAGCCTCTGGGACAGTAGCAATCAGCCCCAGCATTTT
>TRBV5-8|-|TRBJ1-2|-
CASSFPSQGINYGYTF
TGTGCCAGCAGCTTTCCGTCGCAGGGCATAAACTATGGCTACACCTTC
>TRBV19|-|TRBJ1-5|-
CATSGGTRINQPQHF
TGTGCCACCTCCGGTGGGACACGAATTAATCAGCCCCAGCATTTT
>TRBV2|-|TRBJ2-7|TRBD1
CASSRDRVSYEQYF
TGTGCCAGCAGCCGGGACAGGGTTTCCTACGAGCAGTACTTC
>TRBV30|-|TRBJ2-5|-
CAWRRTAQETQYF
TGTGCCTGGCGAAGGACAGCCCAAGAGACCCAGTACTTC
>TRBV29-1|-|TRBJ1-2|TRBD1
CSAKSGQGESNYGYTF
TGCAGCGCTAAGTCGGGACAGGGGGAATCTAACTATGGCTACACCTTC
>TRBV29-1|-|TRBJ2-2|-
CSVPLTGELFF
TGCAGCGTTCCATTGACCGGGGAGCTGTTTTTT
>TRBV28|-|TRBJ1-2|TRBD1
CASSFISGQGAGYTF
TGTGCCAGCAGTTTCATCTCGGGGCAGGGGGCTGGCTACACCTTC
>TRBV7-8|few|TRBJ1-2|-
CASSSQGNYGYTF
TGTGCCAGCAGCTCTCAGGGTAACTATGGCTACACCTTC
>TRBV7-2|-|TRBJ2-3|TRBD1
CASSFPGTGGEKGTDTQYF
TGTGCCAGCAGCTTCCCCGGGACAGGGGGCGAGAAGGGCACAGATACGCAGTATTTT
>TRBV10-3|-|TRBJ1-5|-
CAISPDRSNQPQHF
TGTGCCATCAGCCCGGACAGATCGAATCAGCCCCAGCATTTT
>TRBV28|-|TRBJ1-4|-
CASSLRQGNEKLFF
TGTGCCAGCAGTTTAAGGCAGGGGAATGAAAAACTGTTTTTT
>TRBV11-2|-|TRBJ1-4|-
CASSPLNSGEKLFF
TGTGCCAGCAGCCCTTTAAACAGTGGGGAAAAACTGTTTTTT
>TRBV11-2|-|TRBJ2-1|-
CASSLVSRRVRNNEQFF
TGTGCCAGCAGCTTAGTTTCCCGGCGGGTGCGTAACAATGAGCAGTTCTTC
>TRBV6-5|-|TRBJ1-4|TRBD1
CASSYSTGREKLFF
TGTGCCAGCAGTTACTCGACAGGGCGTGAAAAACTGTTTTTT
>TRBV7-6|-|TRBJ1-1|-
CASSLGTPNTEAFF
TGTGCCAGCAGCTTAGGGACACCGAACACTGAAGCTTTCTTT
>TRBV7-6|-|TRBJ1-6|-
CASSFRDISYNSPLHF
TGTGCCAGCAGCTTCCGGGACATCTCCTATAATTCACCCCTCCACTTT
>TRBV19|-|TRBJ1-3|-
CASSQDSSSGNTIYF
TGTGCCAGTAGTCAGGACAGCTCCTCTGGAAACACCATATATTTT
>TRBV30|-|TRBJ1-1|-
CAWSVGSTNTEAFF
TGTGCCTGGAGTGTGGGCAGCACGAACACTGAAGCTTTCTTT
>TRBV6-4|-|TRBJ1-2|-
CASSDWSAGLIYGYTF
TGTGCCAGCAGTGACTGGTCGGCCGGACTAATCTATGGCTACACCTTC
>TRBV25-1|-|TRBJ2-1|TRBD2
CASSGAGLAGWNEQFF
TGTGCCAGCAGTGGGGCCGGACTAGCGGGATGGAATGAGCAGTTCTTC
>TRBV6-5|-|TRBJ2-1|-
CASSSWGYSSYNEQFF
TGTGCCAGCAGTTCATGGGGCTACAGCTCCTACAATGAGCAGTTCTTC
>TRBV2|-|TRBJ2-2|TRBD1
CASRATRQGTGELFF
TGTGCCAGCAGGGCTACAAGACAGGGAACCGGGGAGCTGTTTTTT
>TRBV2|-|TRBJ1-2|-
CASSKGRVDYGYTF
TGTGCCAGCTCGAAGGGCAGGGTAGACTATGGCTACACCTTC
>TRBV28|-|TRBJ2-7|-
CASSSGNDEQYF
TGTGCCAGCAGTTCAGGTAACGACGAGCAGTACTTC
>TRBV28|few|TRBJ1-1|-
CASSFMWEGGRVMNTEAFF
TGTGCCAGCAGTTTCATGTGGGAGGGCGGCAGGGTCATGAACACTGAAGCTTTCTTT
>TRBV2|-|TRBJ1-2|-
CASSEIRLNYGYTF
TGTGCCAGCAGTGAAATTAGACTCAACTATGGCTACACCTTC
>TRBV6-5|-|TRBJ1-1|TRBD1
CASSYGQGRTEAFF
TGTGCCAGCAGTTACGGACAGGGAAGAACTGAAGCTTTCTTT
>TRBV7-3|-|TRBJ2-3|TRBD2
CASSPAGTSGTDTQYF
TGTGCCAGCAGCCCAGCCGGGACTAGCGGCACAGATACGCAGTATTTT
>TRBV15|-|TRBJ2-7|-
CATSRERYEQYF
TGTGCCACCAGCAGAGAGAGATACGAGCAGTACTTC
>TRBV6-4|medium-sized|TRBJ2-3|TRBD2
CASSVAGGTDTQYF
TGTGCCAGCAGTGTAGCGGGAGGAACAGATACGCAGTATTTT
>TRBV30|-|TRBJ1-3|TRBD1
CAWSPTDRVELSGNTIYF
TGTGCCTGGAGCCCTACGGACAGGGTGGAACTCTCTGGAAACACCATATATTTT
>TRBV5-8|few|TRBJ1-2|-
CASSLQGNYGYTF
TGTGCCAGCAGCTTGCAGGGAAACTATGGCTACACCTTC
>TRBV7-8|once|TRBJ2-1|-
CASSLSRIPYNEQFF
TGTGCCAGCAGCTTATCGAGGATCCCCTACAATGAGCAGTTCTTC